This T cell receptor (beta chain) was sequenced for a study of cytomegalovirus exposure and HLA in healthy donors. General observations from the study: The authors listed 150 to 200 TCR beta chains as cytomegalovirus-associated. In vitro checks showed that a few CMV-associated chains really do target CMV antigens.

The germline V gene has CDR1 MNHEY and CDR2 SVGAGI. The CDR3 contains 12 residues. Trimming took 6 bases from V and 5 from J, leaving 10 bases between them. This table comes from immunoSEQ multiplex PCR, and its TCRdb copy is limited to in-frame clones, with some not included. Of about 79,000 clones in the sample, 80% to 95% were seen once. In regard to this clone: Its target is unknown.

The sequence came from a woman in her 30s in good health and CMV-seronegative. The rearrangement joins TRBV6-5 to TRBJ1-1, with D tentatively TRBD1 (6 bases). Sample: PBMCs. This CDR3 reads CASRDSGTEAFF. Written as DNA, the CDR3 is TGTGCCAGCAGGGACAGTGGGACTGAAGCTTTCTTT.